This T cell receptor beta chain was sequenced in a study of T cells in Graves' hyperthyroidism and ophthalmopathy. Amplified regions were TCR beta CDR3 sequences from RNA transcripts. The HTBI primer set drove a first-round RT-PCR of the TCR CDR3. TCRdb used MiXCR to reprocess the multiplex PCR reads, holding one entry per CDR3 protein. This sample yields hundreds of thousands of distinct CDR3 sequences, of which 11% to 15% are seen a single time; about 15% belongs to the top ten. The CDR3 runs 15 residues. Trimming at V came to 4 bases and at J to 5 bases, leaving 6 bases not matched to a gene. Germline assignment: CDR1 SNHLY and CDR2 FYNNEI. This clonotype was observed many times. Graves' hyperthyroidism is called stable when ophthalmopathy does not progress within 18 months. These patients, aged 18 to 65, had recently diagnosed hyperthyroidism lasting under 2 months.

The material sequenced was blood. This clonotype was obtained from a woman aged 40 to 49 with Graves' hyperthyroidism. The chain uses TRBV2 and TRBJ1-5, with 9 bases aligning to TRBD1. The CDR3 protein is CASSAKTGGHQPQHF. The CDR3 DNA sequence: TGTGCCAGCAGTGCAAAAACAGGGGGCCATCAGCCCCAGCATTTT.